The present entry profiles one T cell receptor beta chain with its context. What it binds is unknown. Here immunoSEQ multiplex PCR was the method, and the copy in TCRdb shows in-frame clones only, minus some. The table shows 75,000 to 100,000 clones, with approximately 85% occurring only once. These data originate in a study of T cell responses to AZD1222 COVID-19 vaccine. The germline V gene has CDR1 SEHNR and CDR2 FQNEAQ (reference sequence). The CDR3 has 14 amino acids. V shed 5 bases and J shed 4 bases, with 14 bases lying between them. Study results and caveats: Two doses of AZD1222 preceded a rise in Spike-specific TCR breadth and depth.

This chain uses TRBV7-9 with TRBJ1-1, with D possibly being TRBD1 (5 bases). Sequencing was performed on peripheral blood, taken on day 0 of AZD1222 vaccination. This clonotype was sampled from an adult in good health. The CDR3 reads CASSTGPVSTEAFF. The CDR3 region has the DNA TGTGCCAGCAGCACGGGACCGGTGAGCACTGAAGCTTTCTTT. Looking up the rest from reference TRBV7-9 and TRBJ1-1 gives the full variable domain: DTGVSQNPRHKITKRGQNVTFRCDPISEHNRLYWYRQTLGQGPEFLTYFQNEAQLEKSRLLSDRFSAERPKGSFSTLEIQRTEQGDSAMYLCASSTGPVSTEAFFGQGTRLTVV.